The 27 T cell receptor beta chains below all came from one sample that was sequenced in a study of immune characterization of retroperitoneal liposarcoma. A single record per CDR3 protein comes from TCRdb applying MiXCR to the PCR reads. In the table there are fewer than 5,000 distinct CDR3 sequences, over 25% of which are singletons. The sequenced sample was blood. The receptors derive from a female donor with retroperitoneal liposarcoma.

This chain joins TRBV7-9 and TRBJ2-1; a weak D match, TRBD2 (5 bases). Trimming stripped 6 bases from V and 7 bases from J, with 10 bases between. The CDR3 covers 12 residues. Germline-derived CDR1 and CDR2 are SEHNR and FQNEAQ (reference sequence). The CDR3 DNA is TGTGCCAGCAGTTTCCGAGGGAATGAGCAGTTCTTC. As protein: CASSFRGNEQFF.

The table lists this clonotype with a few counts. CDR3 in amino acids: CASSLEAGARDTQYF. The CDR3, as DNA: TGTGCCAGCAGCTTAGAAGCGGGGGCCCGAGATACGCAGTATTTT. The chain combines TRBV7-8 with TRBJ2-3; TRBD2 matches 8 bases. CDR3 length: 15 amino acids. The trim removed 1 base at V and 5 bases at J, leaving 5 bases unmatched. The germline V gene has CDR1 SGHVS and CDR2 FQNEAQ. The complete variable domain, with remaining parts taken from reference TRBV7-8 and TRBJ2-3, reads GAGVSQSPRYKVAKRGQDVALRCDPISGHVSLFWYQQALGQGPEFLTYFQNEAQLDKSGLPSDRFFAERPEGSVSTLKIQRTQQEDSAVYLCASSLEAGARDTQYFGPGTRLTVL.

The chain carries TRBV6-1 and TRBJ2-1, with 7 bases that match TRBD2. V lost 6 bases, J lost 5 bases, and 7 bases stayed unmatched. This CDR3 has 14 amino acids. Germline CDR1 reads MNHNS; CDR2 reads SASEGT. In nucleotides, the CDR3 is TGTGCCAGCAGCTTTAGCGGGCTGAACAATGAGCAGTTCTTC. Its protein product is CASSFSGLNNEQFF.

V gene TRBV27 combines with J gene TRBJ1-5; D possibly corresponds to TRBD1 (6 bases). Between the trimmed V and J ends, which lost 6 bases and 6 bases, there was a span of 24 bases. CDR3 size: 17 residues. Per the germline V gene, CDR1 is MNHEY and CDR2 is SMNVEV (reference sequence). CDR3 DNA sequence: TGTGCCAGCAGCCCTATCTCCTCTACAGGGTTCGGTCAGCCCCAGCATTTT. It is translated as CASSPISSTGFGQPQHF.

A few counts support this clonotype. CDR3 residues: CASRNRWGGGLTEQFF. The CDR3 DNA sequence: TGTGCCAGCAGAAATAGGTGGGGGGGGGGGCTCACTGAGCAGTTCTTC. The V gene is TRBV6-2 or TRBV6-3, the J gene TRBJ2-1, with a tentative D call TRBD2 (7 bases). Trimming removed 6 bases at V and 9 bases at J, with 24 bases between. The germline CDR1 and CDR2 sequences are MNHEY and SVGEGT. This CDR3 has 16 amino acids.

Comments on this clonotype: This may come from a read error, since a much larger clone is one base off. This sequence joins TRBV6-8 and TRBJ2-3; 9 nucleotides align to TRBD2. The germline gives CDR1 MNHGY, CDR2 SAAAGT. The trim removed 1 base at V and 6 bases at J, leaving 5 bases unmatched. CDR3 length: 15 amino acids. This chain's CDR3 is CASSYFGGGEDTQYF. The CDR3 bases are TGTGCCAGCAGTTACTTTGGCGGGGGGGAGGATACGCAGTATTTT.

The table lists this clonotype with a few counts. At one boundary the junction diverges from the germline segment, which might be a read error. CDR3 amino acids: CASSPEGVSSYEQYF. The CDR3 DNA reads TGTGCCAGCAGCCCCGAGGGAGTCAGCTCCTACGAGCAGTACTTC. The J gene is TRBJ2-7, the V gene TRBV4-1; D is perhaps TRBD2 (5 bases). Germline lookup yields CDR1 MGHRA and CDR2 YSYEKL. CDR3 length equals 15 residues.

The chain carries TRBV6-5 and TRBJ2-7; no clear D gene. The CDR3 length is 15 residues. V was trimmed by 2 bases and J by 2 bases, leaving 13 bases between them. Germline CDR1 and CDR2: MNHEY and SVGAGI. CDR3 coding DNA: TGTGCCAGCAGTTACCTCATGACCGTGACCTACGAGCAGTACTTC. This sequence encodes CASSYLMTVTYEQYF.

This chain links TRBV7-2 with TRBJ2-5; possibly TRBD2 for D (6 bases). Germline V lookup: CDR1 SGHTA, CDR2 FQGNSA. This CDR3 comprises 14 residues. The V end was cut by 1 base, the J end by 7 bases, with 13 bases between. The CDR3 loop is CASSLEDWRGTQYF. The CDR3 coding sequence is TGTGCCAGCAGCTTAGAGGATTGGCGGGGGACCCAGTACTTC.

The chain carries TRBV7-2 and TRBJ2-2; perhaps TRBD2 as D (5 bases). There are 16 residues in the CDR3. Germline CDR1 reads SGHTA; CDR2 reads FQGNSA. V was trimmed by 0 bases and J by 4 bases, leaving 12 bases between them. The CDR3 reads CASSLASGKPTGELFF. DNA for the CDR3: TGTGCCAGCAGCTTAGCAAGCGGAAAGCCCACCGGGGAGCTGTTTTTT.

The chain employs TRBV11-3 and TRBJ1-1, with D possibly TRBD1 on 5 matching bases. CDR1 SGHNT and CDR2 YENEEA come from the germline V gene. V lost 2 bases, J lost 5 bases, and 12 bases lay in between. The CDR3 runs to 14 residues. The CDR3 coding sequence is TGTGCCAGCAGCTTAATTCAGGGTCCGACTGAAGCTTTCTTT. It translates to CASSLIQGPTEAFF.

This clonotype was recorded only once. The chain employs TRBV6-5 and TRBJ2-5; no reliable D call. The J call may be faulty, since TRBJ2-1 better matches the DNA end. Germline CDR1 is MNHEY and CDR2 is SVGAGI. The CDR3 consists of 14 residues. In DNA form, the CDR3 reads TGTGCCAGCAGTTACTCGGCCACTCGGCGGACCCAGTTCTTC. This codes for CASSYSATRRTQFF.

The V gene is TRBV6-6, the J gene TRBJ2-5; 7 nucleotides agree with TRBD1. CDR1 is MNHNY, CDR2 SVGAGI, per germline (reference sequence). This CDR3 contains 14 residues. V shed 5 bases, J shed 3 bases, and the junction held 6 bases outside the gene matches. The CDR3 protein is CASSPIGTEETQYF. CDR3 DNA: TGTGCCAGCAGTCCGATTGGGACAGAAGAGACCCAGTACTTC.

Relative to its sample, this clonotype is medium-sized. The V gene is TRBV10-2, the J gene TRBJ2-5; D is perhaps TRBD2 (7 bases). Germline CDR1 and CDR2: WSHSY and SAAADI. V was pared by 6 bases and J by 7 bases, with 9 bases between. The CDR3 consists of 11 residues. This chain's CDR3 is CASRRGGTQYF. CDR3 coding DNA: TGCGCCAGCAGGAGGGGGGGGACCCAGTACTTC.

About this clonotype itself: A much larger clone sits a single nucleotide away, making a read error possible. The chain recombines TRBV12-3 or TRBV12-4 with TRBJ2-1; D is unresolved. This CDR3 has 13 residues. V gave up 0 bases and J gave up 13 bases, with 13 bases separating them. The CDR3 spells CASSLARLETQFF. DNA for the CDR3: TGTGCCAGCAGTTTAGCCAGATTAGAGACCCAGTTCTTC.

This clonotype came up once. CDR3 sequence reads: CASRMGAKNIQYF. The CDR3 region has the DNA TGTGCCAGCAGGATGGGAGCCAAAAACATTCAGTACTTC. The J gene is TRBJ2-4, the V gene TRBV6-1; D not resolved. The CDR3 runs to 13 residues. CDR1 is MNHNS, CDR2 SASEGT, per germline. V lost 6 bases and J 0 bases, leaving 6 bases between the germline ends.

By share, this clonotype counts as large (0.1 to 1%). V usage is TRBV6-1 and J usage is TRBJ2-1; TRBD2 matches at 13 bases. J gave up 7 bases and V 2 bases, and 5 bases lay outside the gene matches. There are 16 residues in the CDR3. The germline V gene encodes CDR1 MNHNS and CDR2 SASEGT. In DNA form, the CDR3 reads TGTGCCAGCAGTGAACTACTAGCGGGAGGGAAGAATGAGCAGTTCTTC. Encoded protein: CASSELLAGGKNEQFF.

By share, this clonotype counts as medium-sized. The chain uses TRBV11-3 and TRBJ2-2; TRBD1 matches at 9 bases. V was pared by 4 bases and J by 3 bases, with 3 bases of the junction left unmatched. The CDR3 runs 15 residues. Germline V gene data show CDR1 as SGHNT and CDR2 as YENEEA. The chain's CDR3 is CASSYRGLYTGELFF. CDR3 sequence (DNA): TGTGCCAGCAGCTACAGGGGGCTGTACACCGGGGAGCTGTTTTTT.

Details on this clonotype: An end of the junction does not agree with germline; a read error may underlie this. The gene calls are TRBV7-3 and TRBJ2-5; 7 nucleotides match TRBD2. The germline gives CDR1 SGHTA, CDR2 FQGTGA. The CDR3 has 15 amino acids. CDR3 loop: CASSLDGGSYNEQLF. Written as DNA, the CDR3 is TGTGCCAGCAGCTTGGACGGGGGGAGTTACAATGAGCAGCTCTTC.

This chain joins TRBV10-1 and TRBJ2-7; D is ambiguous. V was pared by 2 bases and J by 0 bases, with 14 bases between. Germline CDR1 is WNHNN and CDR2 is SYGVQD (reference sequence). The CDR3 extends over 16 amino acids. CDR3 nucleotide sequence: TGCGCCAGCAGTGAGGTTTTTTCGGCGAGCTCCTACGAGCAGTACTTC. Translating it yields CASSEVFSASSYEQYF.

This rearrangement joins TRBV28 to TRBJ2-5, with a tentative D call TRBD1 (6 bases). This CDR3 is built from 13 residues. The V gene's germline CDR1 is MDHEN and CDR2 SYDVKM. Trimming left V 6 bases short and J 3 bases short, with 11 bases between. CDR3 sequence (DNA): TGTGCCAGCAGCCAACCAGGGGAAGAGACCCAGTACTTC. Its protein product is CASSQPGEETQYF.

This chain links TRBV27 with TRBJ1-6, with a possible D match to TRBD1 (6 bases). The germline V and J ends were trimmed by 2 bases and 7 bases, with 18 bases remaining between them. CDR1 and CDR2 from the germline V gene are MNHEY and SMNVEV (reference sequence). CDR3 length: 17 amino acids. The CDR3 sequence is CASSLAFGDRQNSPLHF. DNA for the CDR3: TGTGCCAGCAGTTTAGCTTTTGGAGACAGGCAAAATTCACCCCTCCACTTT.

By frequency in the sample, this clonotype is large. This chain connects TRBV6-1 to TRBJ2-3; D could derive from TRBD1 or TRBD2 (7 bases each). This CDR3 spans 14 amino acids. The germline gives CDR1 MNHNS, CDR2 SASEGT. V was trimmed by 4 bases and J by 5 bases, leaving 13 bases between them. The CDR3 nucleotides read TGTGCCAGCAGTGTTTCAGGGGGGGTAGATACGCAGTATTTT. Its protein is CASSVSGGVDTQYF.

By its share, this clonotype is medium-sized. DNA for the CDR3: TGTGCCAGCAGTTTCGACAGGCGATATTCACCCCTCCACTTT. Protein: CASSFDRRYSPLHF. This rearrangement joins TRBV27 to TRBJ1-6; possibly TRBD1 for D (6 bases). Germline values: CDR1 MNHEY, CDR2 SMNVEV (reference sequence). V lost 3 bases and J lost 8, with 11 bases in between. The CDR3 contains 14 residues.

This clonotype is categorized as medium-sized. The chain joins TRBV27 to TRBJ2-3; D uncertain. The CDR3 is made up of 16 amino acids. The V end was cut by 3 bases, the J end by 0 bases, with 13 bases between. Germline CDR1 is MNHEY and CDR2 is SMNVEV (reference sequence). The CDR3 sequence: CASSLALAFSTDTQYF. The CDR3, as DNA: TGTGCCAGCAGTTTGGCCTTGGCGTTCAGCACAGATACGCAGTATTTT.

In this sample, this clonotype is medium-sized. The V gene is TRBV6-1, the J gene TRBJ2-1; TRBD2 agrees at 7 bases. The DNA end favors TRBJ2-7, so the J call may be wrong. This CDR3 spans 13 amino acids. Per the germline V gene, CDR1 is MNHNS and CDR2 is SASEGT. This chain's CDR3 is CASRPLATGEQYF. For the CDR3, the DNA is TGTGCCAGTCGCCCACTAGCGACGGGAGAGCAGTACTTC.

V usage is TRBV4-1 and J usage is TRBJ2-1, with unresolved D. Looked up from germline, CDR1 is MGHRA and CDR2 is YSYEKL. Trimming stripped 1 base from V and 6 bases from J, with 16 bases between. The CDR3 loop spans 16 amino acids. CDR3 loop: CASSQVLIHPFNEQFF. In DNA form, the CDR3 reads TGCGCCAGCAGCCAAGTCCTGATCCACCCCTTCAATGAGCAGTTCTTC.